Listed below are T cell receptor beta chains from one sample, sequenced in a study of T cells in Graves' hyperthyroidism and ophthalmopathy. TCRdb re-called the multiplex PCR reads through MiXCR, storing one row per CDR3 protein. Of 300,000 to 450,000 distinct CDR3 sequences listed, about 14% are singletons. What was sequenced was blood. The receptors derive from a woman aged 55-75 years with Graves' hyperthyroidism. Each CDR3 is given with its conserved first and last residue. D genes are given only for firm matches. Expanded clones get a size class; other rows say once, few or many, or leave the size out.

clone_size | j_call | v_call | d_call | cdr3_nt | cdr3_aa
few | TRBJ1-1 | TRBV19 | - | TGTGCCAGTAGATTGGGAGGATACACTGAAGCTTTCTTT | CASRLGGYTEAFF
- | TRBJ2-7 | TRBV10-3 | TRBD2 | TGTGCCACCATTAGCGGGAGCTCCTACGAGCAGTACTTC | CATISGSSYEQYF
few | TRBJ2-2 | TRBV3-1 | TRBD1 | TGTGCCAGCAGCTCCTCCGGGACAGGCTTCACCGGGGAGCTGTTTTTT | CASSSSGTGFTGELFF
few | TRBJ2-5 | TRBV5-1 | TRBD1 | TGCGCCAGCAGGTTAACAATGACAGGGGGAAGGGAGACCCAGTACTTC | CASRLTMTGGRETQYF
many | TRBJ2-1 | TRBV27 | - | TGTGCCAGCAGATCCCCGAGCTCCTACAATGAGCAGTTCTTC | CASRSPSSYNEQFF
few | TRBJ1-2 | TRBV19 | TRBD1 | TGTGCCAGTAGTAACCCCGGGACAGGGTGGGACTATGGCTACACCTTC | CASSNPGTGWDYGYTF
many | TRBJ1-1 | TRBV2 | - | TGTGCCAGCTCGGACGGCCTGAACACTGAAGCTTTCTTT | CASSDGLNTEAFF
few | TRBJ1-4 | TRBV30 | TRBD1 | TGTGCCTGGAGTGCCTTTTTAGGGGGCTTGAATGAAAAACTGTTTTTT | CAWSAFLGGLNEKLFF
many | TRBJ2-1 | TRBV12-3/TRBV12-4 | - | TGTGCCAGCAGTTTCCTCCTTGATATCTCTTATGAGCAGTTCTTC | CASSFLLDISYEQFF
many | TRBJ2-7 | TRBV2 | - | TGTGCCAGCAGCGCTCGGGTCGAGCAGTACTTC | CASSARVEQYF
many | TRBJ2-3 | TRBV2 | - | TGTGCCAGCAAAGACCTAGCAAACACAGATACGCAGTATTTT | CASKDLANTDTQYF
many | TRBJ2-1 | TRBV30 | - | TGTGCCTGGACCCCGAGGGGGGACAATGAGCAGTTCTTC | CAWTPRGDNEQFF
few | TRBJ2-2 | TRBV14 | TRBD1 | TGTGCCAGCAGCCGGGACAGGGTTAACACCGGGGAGCTGTTTTTT | CASSRDRVNTGELFF
many | TRBJ2-3 | TRBV2 | TRBD2 | TGTGCCAGCAGTGACCGACTAGCGGGAGCTACGCAGTATTTT | CASSDRLAGATQYF
many | TRBJ1-2 | TRBV5-1 | - | TGCGCCAGCAGCCAACAGGAGTCAAACTATGGCTACACCTTC | CASSQQESNYGYTF
many | TRBJ2-7 | TRBV10-3 | - | TGTGCCATCAGAAACCCGGGACTCTCTAGCGAGCAGTACTTC | CAIRNPGLSSEQYF
- | TRBJ2-7 | TRBV27 | TRBD2 | TGTGCCAGCAGTGTGGGTTCTAGCGGGTCCTACGAGCAGTACTTC | CASSVGSSGSYEQYF
few | TRBJ1-2 | TRBV15 | - | TGTGCCACCAGCAGAGATCTGGAGGGAAACTATGGCTACACCTTC | CATSRDLEGNYGYTF
- | TRBJ2-7 | TRBV5-4 | TRBD2 | TGTGCCAGCAGCACCGGGACTAGCTTTAACGAGCAGTACTTC | CASSTGTSFNEQYF
few | TRBJ2-7 | TRBV29-1 | - | TGCAGCGTCCCCGCCCTAGGAAATGACGAGCAGTACTTC | CSVPALGNDEQYF
- | TRBJ2-2 | TRBV7-9 | TRBD1 | TGTGCCAGCAGCTTCCGGACAGGGGGAACCGGGGAGCTGTTTTTT | CASSFRTGGTGELFF
many | TRBJ1-2 | TRBV7-9 | TRBD1 | TGTGCCAGCAGCCAAGGACAGGGGGTGTCTAACTATGGCTACACCTTC | CASSQGQGVSNYGYTF
- | TRBJ1-2 | TRBV12-3/TRBV12-4 | TRBD1 | TGTGCCAGCAGTTTTTCCGGGACAGCCGTTTTC | CASSFSGTAVF
many | TRBJ2-2 | TRBV11-2 | - | TGTGCCAGCAGCTTAGATCTTGGTACCGGGGAGCTGTTTTTT | CASSLDLGTGELFF
many | TRBJ2-1 | TRBV7-2 | - | TGTGCCAGCAGCCCCGGATCTGGTTACAATGAGCAGTTCTTC | CASSPGSGYNEQFF
many | TRBJ1-2 | TRBV19 | - | TGTGCCAGTAGTATAGATCGATCAGCCTACACCTTC | CASSIDRSAYTF
many | TRBJ1-1 | TRBV5-1 | TRBD1 | TGCGCCAGCAGCTTGCCTCCGGGACAGGGGGAGAACACTGAAGCTTTCTTT | CASSLPPGQGENTEAFF
many | TRBJ2-7 | TRBV3-1 | - | TGTGCCAGCAGCCAAGGACGGCTCCTCGGGCAGTACTTC | CASSQGRLLGQYF
many | TRBJ2-1 | TRBV20-1 | TRBD2 | TGCAGCCTTATAGCGGGAGGAGGCAATGAGCAGTTCTTC | CSLIAGGGNEQFF
once | TRBJ2-7 | TRBV24-1 | TRBD1 | TGTGCCACCAGTGAGCGGACAGGCTTCAACGAGCAGTACTTC | CATSERTGFNEQYF
many | TRBJ2-7 | TRBV20-1 | - | TGCAGTGCTACGGTCCCATCCTACGAGCAGTACTTC | CSATVPSYEQYF
many | TRBJ2-3 | TRBV6-1 | - | TGTGCCAGCAGTTATATCGGGGCTAGCGCCACAGATACGCAGTATTTT | CASSYIGASATDTQYF
- | TRBJ1-2 | TRBV11-3 | TRBD1 | TGTGCCAGCAGCTCAAGGGACAGCTCTAACTATGGCTACACCTTC | CASSSRDSSNYGYTF
- | TRBJ2-7 | TRBV20-1 | - | TGCAGTGCTAGCGAGACGACGATCTACGAGCAGTACTTC | CSASETTIYEQYF
- | TRBJ1-2 | TRBV20-1 | - | TGCAGTGCTAGAGATCTGGCTAACTATGGCTACACCTTC | CSARDLANYGYTF
many | TRBJ2-7 | TRBV28 | - | TGTGCCAGCAGGGGACGGGGCAGCGGCACCTACGAGCAGTACTTC | CASRGRGSGTYEQYF
many | TRBJ2-1 | TRBV6-1 | - | TGTGCCAGCAAGCCCCCGCGCGTCTACAATGAGCAGTTCTTC | CASKPPRVYNEQFF
- | TRBJ2-3 | TRBV25-1 | TRBD1 | TGTGCCAGCAGCGACAGGGTCACAGATACGCAGTATTTT | CASSDRVTDTQYF
- | TRBJ1-5 | TRBV12-5 | - | TGTGCTAGTGCCTCACCTCAGGGGAATCAGCCCCAGCATTTT | CASASPQGNQPQHF
many | TRBJ1-2 | TRBV11-2 | - | TGTGCCAGCAGCAGCCGGTTGGGGGCCGGGGGCTACACCTTC | CASSSRLGAGGYTF
many | TRBJ2-3 | TRBV2 | - | TGTGCCAGCAGTGTCCAATCGGTAACAGATACGCAGTATTTT | CASSVQSVTDTQYF
many | TRBJ2-5 | TRBV10-1 | - | TGCGCCAGCAGTGAGTTTCGGACCGCAGGGGAGACCCAGTACTTC | CASSEFRTAGETQYF
few | TRBJ2-2 | TRBV4-1 | - | TGCGCCAGCAGCCAAGATAGAAACACCGGGGAGCTGTTTTTT | CASSQDRNTGELFF
- | TRBJ1-5 | TRBV7-9 | - | TGTGCCAGCAGCTTGCCGCAGCCCCAGCATTTT | CASSLPQPQHF
many | TRBJ1-2 | TRBV11-2 | - | TGTGCCAGCAGCTCACCCAGACAGTATGGCTACACCTTC | CASSSPRQYGYTF
- | TRBJ2-7 | TRBV16 | - | TGTGCCAGCAGCCAATCAAATAGTTTAGGTGAGCAGTACTTC | CASSQSNSLGEQYF
- | TRBJ2-7 | TRBV15 | - | TGTGCCACCAGCAGGGGGGGTAACTTCGAGCAGTACTTC | CATSRGGNFEQYF
- | TRBJ2-5 | TRBV30 | TRBD2 | TGTGCCTGGACTAGCGGGGATGAAGAGACCCAGTACTTC | CAWTSGDEETQYF
- | TRBJ2-1 | TRBV19 | - | TGTGCCAGTAGGCCCGGGACTCGAGGTATCAATGAGCAGTTCTTC | CASRPGTRGINEQFF
few | TRBJ1-2 | TRBV7-9 | TRBD1 | TGTGCCAGCAGCTTAGATCCAGGGGGCAGGAATGGCTACACCTTC | CASSLDPGGRNGYTF
many | TRBJ2-3 | TRBV7-2 | - | TGTGCCAGCAGCTTAGCGGGACTCTACCCACGAGATACGCAGTATTTT | CASSLAGLYPRDTQYF
many | TRBJ2-7 | TRBV30 | - | TGTGCCTGGAGCCGGGGGCTTCTTTACGAGCAGTACTTC | CAWSRGLLYEQYF
many | TRBJ1-1 | TRBV7-8 | - | TGTGCCAGCAGCTTAGCGGGAGGGAGCGCTGAAGCTTTCTTT | CASSLAGGSAEAFF
few | TRBJ2-3 | TRBV6-1 | - | TGTGCCAGCAGTGACACCACAGATACGCAGTATTTT | CASSDTTDTQYF